Below are 31 T cell receptor beta chains sequenced from a single sample in a study of blood T cell repertoires in COVID-19. Clones were read by immunoSEQ multiplex PCR, and TCRdb kept only the in-frame ones, dropping some. The data contain about 200,000 clones, approximately 90% of them singletons. The sequenced sample was peripheral blood. The source of these receptors is a man aged 50 or older with acute or convalescent COVID-19.

This clone was picked up a small number of times. This chain connects TRBV19 to TRBJ2-2; TRBD1 agrees at 8 bases. Germline CDR1 and CDR2: LNHDA and SQIVND (reference sequence). The CDR3 is made up of 14 amino acids. J lost 6 bases, V lost 6 bases, and 6 bases had no gene match. This CDR3 reads CASRPGQVAGELFF. As DNA, the CDR3 is TGTGCCAGTAGACCGGGACAGGTGGCCGGGGAGCTGTTTTTT.

V gene TRBV10-3 combines with J gene TRBJ1-2; D unresolved. V was trimmed by 2 bases and J by 5 bases, leaving 12 bases between them. Germline CDR1 is ENHRY and CDR2 is SYGVKD. There are 14 residues in the CDR3. CDR3 bases: TGTGCCATCAGTGAGGCGACACGACTATATGGCTACACCTTC. This sequence encodes CAISEATRLYGYTF.

In nucleotides, the CDR3 is TGTGCCAGCAGTCCTTATTTCGAGGGCTACACCTTC. Translation: CASSPYFEGYTF. The chain combines TRBV6-6 with TRBJ1-2; D ambiguous. V was pared by 5 bases and J by 8 bases, with 12 bases between. Germline V gene sequence: CDR1 MNHNY, CDR2 SVGAGI (reference sequence). CDR3 length: 12 amino acids.

CDR3 in DNA: TGTGCCTGGAGTCTAGCGGGGGCCAACACCGGGGAGCTGTTTTTT. It encodes CAWSLAGANTGELFF. The chain links TRBV30 to TRBJ2-2; 10 nucleotides align to TRBD2. Germline CDR1 GTSNPN, CDR2 SVGIG (reference sequence). V lost 2 bases and J lost 2; bases outside the gene matches: 2. The CDR3 length is 15 residues.

The chain has TRBV28 and TRBJ1-2; 8 positions agree with TRBD1. The CDR3 has 13 residues. V dropped 7 bases and J dropped 5; count of bases not matched to a gene: 6. Germline loops: CDR1 MDHEN, CDR2 SYDVKM. CDR3 DNA sequence: TGTGCCAGCACCGTAGACAGGGGTTATGGCTACACCTTC. It encodes CASTVDRGYGYTF.

The CDR3 protein is CASSYSSTGSETQYF. The CDR3 DNA reads TGTGCCAGCAGTTACTCTTCGACAGGGAGTGAGACCCAGTACTTC. This chain links TRBV6-2 or TRBV6-3 with TRBJ2-5, with TRBD1 identical over 7 bases. Germline V gene lookup returns CDR1 MNHEY and CDR2 SVGEGT. This CDR3 is 15 amino acids long. With 0 bases clipped from V and 5 bases from J, the junction kept 6 bases outside the gene matches.

J is TRBJ2-7 and V is TRBV5-1; D perhaps matches TRBD1 (6 bases). The CDR3 consists of 17 residues. Germline V gene data show CDR1 as SGHRS and CDR2 as YFSETQ. V lost 2 bases and J 0 bases, leaving 18 bases between the germline ends. The CDR3 reads CASSLGVGQSSSYEQYV. Here the CDR3 DNA reads TGCGCCAGCAGCTTAGGTGTCGGACAGTCGTCCTCCTACGAGCAGTACGTC.

The sample holds one count of this clone. The chain has TRBV30 and TRBJ1-1; no reliable D call. Germline CDR1 is GTSNPN and CDR2 is SVGIG (reference sequence). V shed 4 bases and J shed 4 bases, with 16 bases lying between them. The length of the CDR3 is 14 residues. Here the CDR3 reads CAWTSRRAGTEAFF. In DNA form, the CDR3 reads TGTGCCTGGACTTCAAGGAGGGCCGGCACTGAAGCTTTCTTT.

The rearrangement joins TRBV29-1 to TRBJ1-3; the match to TRBD1 covers 9 bases. The CDR3 length is 17 residues. Germline V gene lookup returns CDR1 SQVTM and CDR2 ANQGSEA. V lost 2 bases and J lost 1; bases outside the gene matches: 9. This chain's CDR3 is CSVEPTGTGLSGNTIYF. DNA of the CDR3: TGCAGCGTTGAACCCACCGGGACAGGGTTGTCTGGAAACACCATATATTTT.

The J gene is TRBJ1-6, the V gene TRBV19; D is possibly TRBD1 (6 bases). The CDR3 loop spans 13 amino acids. Trimming left V 7 bases short and J 8 bases short, with 12 bases between. Germline V gene lookup returns CDR1 LNHDA and CDR2 SQIVND (reference sequence). The CDR3 loop is CASKQGLDSPLHF. The CDR3 DNA reads as TGTGCCAGTAAGCAGGGGCTCGATTCACCCCTCCACTTT.

This chain connects TRBV28 to TRBJ1-2, with D perhaps matching TRBD1 (5 bases). The CDR3 sequence is 14 residues long. In germline, CDR1 is MDHEN, CDR2 SYDVKM. Deletions cut 5 bases from V and 5 bases from J, with 15 bases between. The DNA for the CDR3 is TGTGCCAGCAGTCCGTTGAGTGGGGGGTATGGCTACACCTTC. This gives the protein CASSPLSGGYGYTF.

This rearrangement joins TRBV18 to TRBJ1-1, with D unclear. The CDR3 has 12 residues. Per germline, CDR1 KGHSH and CDR2 LQKENI. Trimming stripped 2 bases from V and 6 bases from J, with 7 bases between. The CDR3: CASSPYGAEAFF. In nucleotides, the CDR3 is TGTGCCAGCTCACCATACGGGGCTGAAGCTTTCTTT.

The chain employs TRBV11-2 and TRBJ2-7, with unresolved D. Trimming cost V 5 bases and J 6 bases, with 11 bases left between them. The CDR3 loop spans 12 amino acids. Germline V CDR1 and CDR2: SGHAT, FQNNGV. CDR3 DNA sequence: TGTGCCAGCAGCCCCCGAGGAGTCGAGCAGTACTTC. This codes for CASSPRGVEQYF.

V usage is TRBV27 and J usage is TRBJ1-1, with D uncertain. Trimming stripped 7 bases from V and 0 bases from J, with 6 bases between. CDR1 is MNHEY and CDR2 is SMNVEV in the germline V gene (reference sequence). This CDR3 region has 12 residues. CDR3 DNA: TGTGCCAGCACCGGGATGAACACTGAAGCTTTCTTT. Residues: CASTGMNTEAFF.

The chain combines TRBV3-1 (or the pseudogene TRBV3-2) with TRBJ1-2, with D unresolved. CDR1 LGHDT and CDR2 YNNKEL come from the germline V gene (reference sequence). The germline V and J ends were trimmed by 8 bases and 1 base, with 14 bases remaining between them. The CDR3 is made up of 14 amino acids. The DNA of the CDR3 is TGTGCCAGCGGCCCCCAGGTGATTAACTATGGCTACACCTTC. This codes for CASGPQVINYGYTF.

The rearrangement joins TRBV5-1 to TRBJ2-7; 9 bases fit TRBD2. CDR3 length: 15 residues. V was pared by 0 bases and J by 3 bases, with 4 bases of the junction left unmatched. The germline gives CDR1 SGHRS, CDR2 YFSETQ. CDR3 DNA sequence: TGCGCCAGCAGCTTGGACCCTAGCGGGGACTACGAGCAGTACGTC. Amino acid sequence: CASSLDPSGDYEQYV.

V usage is TRBV19 and J usage is TRBJ2-7, with 9 bases aligning to TRBD1. CDR3 length: 14 amino acids. Germline CDR1 and CDR2: LNHDA and SQIVND (reference sequence). J gave up 3 bases and V 7 bases, and 7 bases lay outside the gene matches. CDR3 sequence reads: CASTPGTGIYEQYF. CDR3 DNA: TGTGCCAGTACCCCCGGGACAGGGATCTACGAGCAGTACTTC. The full variable domain, its missing parts supplied by reference TRBV19 and TRBJ2-7, is DGGITQSPKYLFRKEGQNVTLSCEQNLNHDAMYWYRQDPGQGLRLIYYSQIVNDFQKGDIAEGYSVSREKKESFPLTVTSAQKNPTAFYLCASTPGTGIYEQYFGPGTRLTVT.

The rearrangement uses TRBV27 and TRBJ2-2; perhaps TRBD2 as D (5 bases). Between the trimmed V and J ends, which lost 5 bases and 15 bases, there was a span of 13 bases. From germline, CDR1 is MNHEY and CDR2 SMNVEV (reference sequence). This CDR3 region has 11 residues. The CDR3 sequence: CASSEGSWLFF. CDR3 DNA: TGTGCCAGCAGTGAGGGTTCGTGGTTGTTTTTT.

V usage is TRBV13 and J usage is TRBJ2-3; TRBD2 agrees at 11 bases. Germline V gene sequence: CDR1 PRHDT, CDR2 FYEKMQ (reference sequence). This CDR3 region has 18 residues. With 2 bases clipped from V and 6 bases from J, the junction kept 13 bases outside the gene matches. As DNA, the CDR3 is TGTGCCAGCAGCTTAATAGCGGGAGGGCCCCCCCCAGACGATACGCAGTATTTT. As protein: CASSLIAGGPPPDDTQYF.

The gene calls are TRBV7-9 and TRBJ2-3, with D tentatively TRBD1 (5 bases). Germline assignment: CDR1 SEHNR and CDR2 FQNEAQ (reference sequence). Trimming removed 4 bases at V and 6 bases at J, with 14 bases between. The CDR3 spans 14 residues. CDR3 sequence (DNA): TGTGCCAGCAGCTACAGGACAATGGAGGATACGCAGTATTTT. Protein: CASSYRTMEDTQYF.

The rearrangement uses TRBV19 and TRBJ2-7, with 7 bases matching TRBD2. Germline assignment: CDR1 LNHDA and CDR2 SQIVND (reference sequence). J lost 6 bases, V lost 5 bases, and 10 bases had no gene match. The CDR3 is 14 residues long. Written as DNA, the CDR3 is TGTGCCAGTAGTCCGCGGGAGTTCAATGTCGAGCAGTACTTC. Residues: CASSPREFNVEQYF.

This clone was detected only a few times. The chain links TRBV4-3 to TRBJ1-5; tentatively, D is TRBD1 (5 bases). Germline CDR1 is LGHNA and CDR2 is YSLEER. The germline V and J ends were trimmed by 4 bases and 7 bases, with 11 bases remaining between them. This CDR3 comprises 13 residues. The CDR3 loop reads CASSLSRGQPQHF. The CDR3 DNA sequence: TGCGCCAGCAGCCTAAGCCGGGGGCAGCCCCAGCATTTT.

The chain joins TRBV28 to TRBJ1-1; D is ambiguous. V was cut by 4 bases and J by 1 base, with 13 bases left in between. The CDR3 sequence is 15 residues long. CDR1 and CDR2 (germline): MDHEN, SYDVKM. CDR3 region: CASSSPGGRNTEAFF. In DNA, the CDR3 is TGTGCCAGCAGTTCCCCCGGCGGCCGGAACACTGAAGCTTTCTTT.

V usage is TRBV12-3 or TRBV12-4 and J usage is TRBJ1-1, with 10 bases aligning to TRBD1. With V trimmed by 6 bases and J by 11 bases, 6 bases remained unmatched. CDR3 length: 12 residues. The CDR3 DNA is TGTGCCAGCAGCGGACAGGGGGTATCCGCTTTCTTT. This gives the protein CASSGQGVSAFF.

The chain couples TRBV6-1 to TRBJ2-7, with no clear D. The germline gives CDR1 MNHNS, CDR2 SASEGT. V lost 5 bases and J 0 bases, leaving 8 bases between the germline ends. The length of the CDR3 is 13 residues. The CDR3 bases are TGTGCCAGCAGTAAGGAGAGCTCCTACGAGCAGTACGTC. Encoded protein: CASSKESSYEQYV.

This clone occurred many times. The chain has TRBV20-1 and TRBJ1-2; no definite D call. Germline lookup yields CDR1 DFQATT and CDR2 SNEGSKA (reference sequence). The CDR3 extends over 17 amino acids. Between the trimmed V and J ends, which lost 3 bases and 7 bases, there was a span of 27 bases. The CDR3 protein is CSASLREYRVDHGGYTF. As DNA, the CDR3 is TGCAGTGCTAGTCTTCGGGAGTACCGGGTCGACCACGGTGGCTACACCTTC.

The chain combines TRBV5-1 with TRBJ2-6, with 7 bases fitting TRBD1. Looked up from germline, CDR1 is SGHRS and CDR2 is YFSETQ. The CDR3 is made up of 14 amino acids. Unmatched junction bases numbered 6, after V lost 3 bases and J lost 9 bases. The chain's CDR3 is CASSSGTVFNVLTF. The CDR3, as DNA: TGCGCCAGCAGCTCCGGGACAGTTTTCAACGTCCTGACTTTC. Together with reference TRBV5-1 and TRBJ2-6, the CDR3 gives the full variable domain: KAGVTQTPRYLIKTRGQQVTLSCSPISGHRSVSWYQQTPGQGLQFLFEYFSETQRNKGNFPGRFSGRQFSNSRSEMNVSTLELGDSALYLCASSSGTVFNVLTFGAGSRLTVL.

The V call is TRBV28, the J call TRBJ1-3; perhaps TRBD1 as D (6 bases). The V end was cut by 7 bases, the J end by 0 bases, with 16 bases between. Per the germline V gene, CDR1 is MDHEN and CDR2 is SYDVKM. The CDR3 sequence is 16 residues long. The DNA of the CDR3 is TGTGCCAGCACCAGAGGACAGTTAAGCTCTGGAAACACCATATATTTT. Translating it yields CASTRGQLSSGNTIYF. Full variable domain (outside the CDR3, taken from reference TRBV28 and TRBJ1-3): DVKVTQSSRYLVKRTGEKVFLECVQDMDHENMFWYRQDPGLGLRLIYFSYDVKMKEKGDIPEGYSVSREKKERFSLILESASTNQTSMYLCASTRGQLSSGNTIYFGEGSWLTVV.

J is TRBJ1-1 and V is TRBV6-5; D is undetermined. Germline V CDR1 and CDR2: MNHEY, SVGAGI. V dropped 6 bases and J dropped 1 base, with 9 bases sitting between them. This CDR3 is built from 13 residues. This CDR3 reads CASRKIQNTEAFF. The CDR3, as DNA: TGTGCCAGCAGAAAAATACAGAACACTGAAGCTTTCTTT.

This chain uses TRBV6-6 with TRBJ2-7; D is undetermined. The CDR3 has 13 residues. Germline loops: CDR1 MNHNY, CDR2 SVGAGI (reference sequence). V shed 6 bases and J shed 0 bases, with 9 bases lying between them. CDR3 sequence reads: CASRRQDSYEQYV. Written as DNA, the CDR3 is TGTGCCAGCAGGCGTCAGGACTCCTACGAGCAGTACGTC.

This clone came up once. This chain joins TRBV11-3 and TRBJ2-1; the D gene is possibly TRBD1 (6 bases). Per germline, CDR1 SGHNT and CDR2 YENEEA. This CDR3 is 15 amino acids long. Trimming cost V 4 bases and J 2 bases, with 12 bases left between them. CDR3: CASSSSDRAYNEQFF. CDR3 DNA sequence: TGTGCCAGCAGCTCATCGGACAGAGCCTACAATGAGCAGTTCTTC.